Listed below are T cell receptor beta chains from one sample, sequenced in a study of post-analysis software for immune sequencing data. TCRdb re-called the PCR reads through MiXCR, storing one row per CDR3 protein. The table records 750,000 to 950,000 distinct CDR3 sequences, approximately 53% of them present only once. Sequencing was carried out using blood. The receptors stem from a girl between 5 and 17 years old with multiple sclerosis. Both conserved end residues are part of each CDR3. Fields, in order: clone size, V gene, D gene, J gene, CDR3 DNA, CDR3 protein. The D gene is left open where the match is weak. Size is omitted from some rows. Given values are once, few, many or a class for expanded clones.

>-|TRBV29-1|TRBD2|TRBJ2-7
TGCAGCGTTCGGCCTAGCGGGATCTACGAGCAGTACTTC
CSVRPSGIYEQYF
>-|TRBV12-3/TRBV12-4|TRBD1|TRBJ2-7
TGTGCCAGCAGTTTAGCATCCGGGACAGGGGGTTTCAACGAGCAGTACTTC
CASSLASGTGGFNEQYF
>-|TRBV12-3/TRBV12-4|-|TRBJ2-4
TGTGCCAGCAGTTTGGGCCCTCTCCTGGAGCAGTACTTC
CASSLGPLLEQYF
>-|TRBV5-1|-|TRBJ2-7
TGCGCCAGCAGCTCGACCCCAGGGGACCCGGATCATGAGCAGTACTTC
CASSSTPGDPDHEQYF
>few|TRBV7-3|TRBD2|TRBJ2-2
TGTGCCAGCAGACTCACACTAGCGGGAGCAATCGGGGAGCTGTTTTTT
CASRLTLAGAIGELFF
>-|TRBV20-1|-|TRBJ2-7
TGCAGTGCTTCGCCCAAGACCTACGAGCAGTACTTC
CSASPKTYEQYF
>-|TRBV6-6|-|TRBJ2-7
TGTGCCAGCAGTCCTCGACTGCTGCAGTACTTC
CASSPRLLQYF
>few|TRBV7-3|TRBD2|TRBJ2-7
TGTGCCAGCAGCCCAGGGACTAGCTCCCACGAGCAGTACTTC
CASSPGTSSHEQYF
>-|TRBV7-9|-|TRBJ2-7
TGTGCCAGCAGCTCGATCACCATTGGCTCCTACGAGCAGTACTTC
CASSSITIGSYEQYF
>-|TRBV4-1|TRBD1|TRBJ2-1
TGCGCCAGCAGCCAAGAACCACCCGACAGGGTAAATGAGCAGTTCTTC
CASSQEPPDRVNEQFF
>few|TRBV7-9|TRBD2|TRBJ2-7
TGTGCCAGCAGCATGACTAGCGGGAGCTACGAGCAGTACTTC
CASSMTSGSYEQYF
>-|TRBV5-1|-|TRBJ2-7
TGCGCCAGCAGCTCGGACGGTATCTCCTACGAGCAGTACTTC
CASSSDGISYEQYF
>-|TRBV12-5|TRBD1|TRBJ2-1
TGTGCTAGTGGTCATGGACAGGGTGCAGATGAGCAGTTCTTC
CASGHGQGADEQFF
>-|TRBV20-1|TRBD2|TRBJ2-1
TGCAGTGCGGCGGGAGATGGGGGGATCTACAATGAGCAGTTCTTC
CSAAGDGGIYNEQFF
>-|TRBV6-5|TRBD2|TRBJ2-7
TGTGCCAGCAGTTACTCCCCAGCGGGGAGCTCCTACGAGCAGTACTTC
CASSYSPAGSSYEQYF
>-|TRBV20-1|-|TRBJ1-5
TGCAGTGCTCACGCCGGGGCGGGCAATCAGCCCCAGCATTTT
CSAHAGAGNQPQHF
>-|TRBV6-6|TRBD2|TRBJ2-5
TGTGCCAGCAGTTACTCGAGCGGGAGGGCCCTACAAGAGACCCAGTACTTC
CASSYSSGRALQETQYF
>-|TRBV11-2|TRBD2|TRBJ2-1
TGTGCCAGCAGGCCGGGACTAGCCAGGAGCTCCTACAATGAGCAGTTCTTC
CASRPGLARSSYNEQFF
>few|TRBV6-5|-|TRBJ2-3
TGTGCCAGCAGTTACTCTTCCCCCGCTACGCAGTATTTT
CASSYSSPATQYF
>few|TRBV10-3|TRBD1|TRBJ1-5
TGTGCCATCAGTGAGACAGGGGTTCAGCCCCAGCATTTT
CAISETGVQPQHF
>-|TRBV2|-|TRBJ2-3
TGTGCCAGCAGCCAGACTAGCACAGATACGCAGTATTTT
CASSQTSTDTQYF
>once|TRBV6-1|-|TRBJ2-7
TGTGCCAGCAGTGCCTCAGGGGTAAGGGAGCAGTACTTC
CASSASGVREQYF
>few|TRBV29-1|TRBD1|TRBJ2-1
TGCAGCGTTGCAGTCAGGGGGCGTTTGGTCGGCAATGAGCAGTTCTTC
CSVAVRGRLVGNEQFF
>-|TRBV29-1|-|TRBJ2-6
TGCAGCGTTGAACCCCCTGGGGCCAGCGTCCTGACTTTC
CSVEPPGASVLTF
>few|TRBV29-1|TRBD1|TRBJ2-1
TGCAGCGTTCGGACAGGGGTCAATGAGCAGTTCTTC
CSVRTGVNEQFF
>-|TRBV27|TRBD1|TRBJ2-3
TGTGCCAGCACCGATTCAGCCCCCCACACAGGGGTCTCCAGCACAGATACGCAGTATTTT
CASTDSAPHTGVSSTDTQYF
>few|TRBV5-1|-|TRBJ2-1
TGCGCCAGCAGCTTGGGCCAGATCGGTGAGCAGTTCTTC
CASSLGQIGEQFF
>few|TRBV20-1|-|TRBJ2-3
TGCAGTGCTAGGATCACCACCGGAGGGGCAGATACGCAGTATTTT
CSARITTGGADTQYF
>-|TRBV11-2|-|TRBJ2-1
TGTGCCAGCAGCTTAGGAAGTCGTATATACTACAATGAGCAGTTCTTC
CASSLGSRIYYNEQFF
>-|TRBV5-1|TRBD1|TRBJ2-7
TGCGCCAGCAGCTTGGCCCCTCTGACAGGGTTCATCTACGAGCAGTACTTC
CASSLAPLTGFIYEQYF
>-|TRBV5-1|TRBD1|TRBJ1-2
TGCGCCAGCAGCCCCCGGACAGGACAGAACTATGGCTACACCTTC
CASSPRTGQNYGYTF
>-|TRBV5-1|-|TRBJ1-1
TGCGCCAGCAGCTCGAGAATGGACAGAGCGAACACTGAAGCTTTCTTT
CASSSRMDRANTEAFF
>-|TRBV5-1|TRBD2|TRBJ2-7
TGCGCCAGCAGCTTGATTCTAGCGGGGGGCCAAGGGTACGAGCAGTACTTC
CASSLILAGGQGYEQYF
>-|TRBV7-3|TRBD1|TRBJ1-1
TGTGCCAGCAGCTTGGACAGGGAGAACACTGAAGCTTTCTTT
CASSLDRENTEAFF
>few|TRBV4-2|TRBD2|TRBJ2-7
TGTGCCAGCAGCCAAGAGCCTAGCGGGGCGTACGAGCAGTACTTC
CASSQEPSGAYEQYF
>few|TRBV10-3|TRBD2|TRBJ2-1
TGTGCCATCAGTGCGGGGACTAGCGGGACGGATGAGCAGTTCTTC
CAISAGTSGTDEQFF
>-|TRBV5-1|-|TRBJ2-1
TGCGCCAGCAGCTTGGATGGGGGGCTTCTCTCCTACAATGAGCAGTTCTTC
CASSLDGGLLSYNEQFF
>-|TRBV5-5|TRBD2|TRBJ2-1
TGTGCCAGCAGCTTGGAGCGGACTAGTTTGTACAATGAGCAGTTCTTC
CASSLERTSLYNEQFF
>-|TRBV6-5|-|TRBJ1-2
TGTGCCAGCAGCCCCTCGACAGGCTGGGGTGGCTACACCTTC
CASSPSTGWGGYTF
>-|TRBV3-1|-|TRBJ2-7
TGTGCCAGCAGCCAAGATCGGGTCTCCTACGAGCAGTACTTC
CASSQDRVSYEQYF
>-|TRBV20-1|TRBD1|TRBJ2-1
TGCAGTGCTTCCCGGACAGGGACTGGTGAGCAGTTCTTC
CSASRTGTGEQFF
>few|TRBV7-3|-|TRBJ2-5
TGTGCCAGCAGCTTAAGCCCTAACACAGGAAGGGAAGAGACCCAGTACTTC
CASSLSPNTGREETQYF
>-|TRBV7-8|-|TRBJ2-5
TGTGCCAGCAGCCCCCCCGCGGAAGGGGGGGAGACCCAGTACTTC
CASSPPAEGGETQYF
>-|TRBV29-1|-|TRBJ2-7
TGCAGCGTTGAACTTTTCTACGAGCAGTACTTC
CSVELFYEQYF
>-|TRBV27|-|TRBJ2-7
TGTGCCAGCAGTGAGTCTGGGCGTTACGAGCAGTACTTC
CASSESGRYEQYF
>few|TRBV15|-|TRBJ2-6
TGTGCCACCAGCAGAGATCTGTTAGGGGCTGGGGCCAACGTCCTGACTTTC
CATSRDLLGAGANVLTF
>-|TRBV7-2|TRBD1|TRBJ2-1
TGTGTCAGCAGCTTAAGGGACAGGGGTAATGAGCAGTTCTTC
CVSSLRDRGNEQFF
>-|TRBV18|TRBD1|TRBJ1-1
TGTGCCAGCTCACCTAAAAACAGGGGAGTGGAAGCTTTCTTT
CASSPKNRGVEAFF
>-|TRBV5-1|-|TRBJ2-3
TGCGCCAGCAACCCCCTAGCGCCGAGCACAGATACGCAGTATTTT
CASNPLAPSTDTQYF
>-|TRBV18|-|TRBJ2-5
TGTGCCAGCTCACTTCGGGACCGAAAAGAGACCCAGTACTTC
CASSLRDRKETQYF
>-|TRBV20-1|-|TRBJ2-7
TGCAGTGCTATAGGGTTCCGATCGGGTGCCTACGAGCAGTACTTC
CSAIGFRSGAYEQYF
>-|TRBV5-1|-|TRBJ1-3
TGCGCCAGCAGCTTGGTATGGCGGGGGTCTGGAAACACCATATATTTT
CASSLVWRGSGNTIYF
>-|TRBV7-8|TRBD1|TRBJ1-4
TGTGCCAGCAGCTCCCTAGGGACAGGGTTAATTAATGAAAAACTGTTTTTT
CASSSLGTGLINEKLFF
>few|TRBV11-2|TRBD2|TRBJ2-1
TGTGCCAGCAGCTTCCGGCTAGCGGGAGTTTACAATGAGCAGTTCTTC
CASSFRLAGVYNEQFF
>-|TRBV12-3/TRBV12-4|TRBD1|TRBJ1-5
TGTGCCAGCAGTAGACAGGGGGCACGCAATCAGCCCCAGCATTTT
CASSRQGARNQPQHF